Included here is one T cell receptor (beta chain) sequence, with context. Researchers sorted participants into cohorts using their self-reported clinical history. Two consecutive negative NP/OP PCR tests, clearance, or resolved symptoms defined Cohort 3 recovery. Generated by immunoSEQ multiplex PCR, the TCRdb table keeps only in-frame clones and is missing some. Here the sample spans more than 250,000 clones, 85% to 90% being singletons. V gave up 4 bases and J gave up 2 bases; unmatched junction bases: 18. This CDR3 spans 18 amino acids. These data originate in a study of blood T cell repertoires in COVID-19. Study in general: Sources were T cells, B-cell-depleted T cells, or PBMCs; the material itself was cDNA or gDNA.

Sequencing was done on a sample of PBMCs or T cells enriched from blood (not recorded which). The J gene is TRBJ2-7, the V gene TRBV5-7; TRBD2 matches at 7 bases. TRBV5-7 is reported as an ORF; its role is uncertain. The TCR was taken from a woman aged 18-29 years who had recovered from COVID-19. The CDR3 region is CASSAGASWRGSPYEQYF. The CDR3 DNA is TGTGCCAGCAGCGCCGGAGCGAGTTGGCGGGGGAGCCCCTACGAGCAGTACTTC.